These 21 T cell receptor beta chains share one sample of origin, sequenced in a study of blood T cell repertoires in COVID-19. Sequenced by immunoSEQ multiplex PCR; TCRdb stores in-frame clones only, minus some. The table has approximately 21,000 clones, 73% seen once. Specimen: peripheral blood. The receptors stem from a human donor in a cohort sampled during active or convalescent COVID-19.

The chain employs TRBV30 and TRBJ2-7; 11 bases are a match to TRBD2. The trim removed 5 bases at V and 0 bases at J, leaving 9 bases unmatched. This CDR3 has 16 residues. Germline V gene lookup returns CDR1 GTSNPN and CDR2 SVGIG (reference sequence). The CDR3, as DNA: TGTGCCTGGGACCATCCTAGCGGGGGGTTCTCCTACGAGCAGTACTTC. Its protein is CAWDHPSGGFSYEQYF. Looking up the rest from reference TRBV30 and TRBJ2-7 gives the full variable domain: SQTIHQWPATLVQPVGSPLSLECTVEGTSNPNLYWYRQAAGRGLQLLFYSVGIGQISSEVPQNLSASRPQDRQFILSSKKLLLSDSGFYLCAWDHPSGGFSYEQYFGPGTRLTVT.

This clone was detected a few times. The chain uses TRBV27 and TRBJ2-7; perhaps TRBD2 as D (5 bases). CDR1 MNHEY and CDR2 SMNVEV come from the germline V gene (reference sequence). The CDR3 runs to 14 residues. V gave up 4 bases and J gave up 3 bases, with 13 bases separating them. The CDR3: CASSSGTYYYEQYF. The CDR3 nucleotides read TGTGCCAGCAGTTCGGGAACGTATTACTACGAGCAGTACTTC.

This chain links TRBV5-5 with TRBJ1-2; D uncertain. Germline CDR1 is SGHKS and CDR2 is YYEKEE (reference sequence). This CDR3 spans 14 amino acids. V dropped 2 bases and J dropped 4 bases, with 12 bases sitting between them. The CDR3 DNA sequence: TGTGCCAGCAGCTTTCCACAGAAAATCTATGGCTACACCTTC. It is translated as CASSFPQKIYGYTF.

The chain recombines TRBV14 with TRBJ2-5; 13 bases align to TRBD2. Germline loops: CDR1 SGHDN, CDR2 FVKESK. CDR3 length equals 19 residues. The J segment lost 4 bases and the V segment lost 0 bases, leaving 11 bases of the junction unmatched. CDR3 nucleotides: TGTGCCAGCAGCCAAGACGTGGGACTAGCGGGATATAGGTCAGAGACCCAGTACTTC. Encoded protein: CASSQDVGLAGYRSETQYF.

The chain carries TRBV19 and TRBJ2-1; D might be TRBD2 (5 bases). The CDR3 has 15 amino acids. The V gene's germline CDR1 is LNHDA and CDR2 SQIVND (reference sequence). With 10 bases removed from V and 0 bases from J, the gap between germline ends came to 16 bases. Here the CDR3 DNA reads TGTGCCACTAGGGTGGACTTTTCCTCCTACAATGAGCAGTTCTTC. Translation: CATRVDFSSYNEQFF.

The V and J genes are TRBV10-3 and TRBJ2-1, with a weak D call TRBD2 (6 bases). Between the trimmed V and J ends, which lost 10 bases and 5 bases, there was a span of 18 bases. The germline V gene encodes CDR1 ENHRY and CDR2 SYGVKD. The CDR3 runs to 14 residues. CDR3 sequence (DNA): TGTGCCACGGGGGAACCTCCCGGCGACAATGAGCAGTTCTTC. Amino acid sequence: CATGEPPGDNEQFF.

This chain connects TRBV6-1 to TRBJ2-3, with D perhaps TRBD2 (7 bases). Germline V CDR1 and CDR2: MNHNS, SASEGT. The CDR3 consists of 17 residues. The V and J ends lost 0 bases and 1 base respectively, with 14 bases between them. The CDR3 region has the DNA TGTGCCAGCAGTGAAGCGCTCGGGGGGCGCGGCACAGATACGCAGTATTTT. Translated, it gives CASSEALGGRGTDTQYF.

This clone was recorded only once. The genes are TRBV5-1 and TRBJ1-2, with D hard to call. V was pared by 2 bases and J by 2 bases, with 10 bases between. Germline CDR1 is SGHRS and CDR2 is YFSETQ. The CDR3 is 14 amino acids. CDR3 bases: TGCGCCAGCAGCTTACAGAATGGAAACTATGGCTACACCTTC. This translates into CASSLQNGNYGYTF.

V and J are TRBV11-2 and TRBJ2-1; 11 positions agree with TRBD2. The CDR3 runs 16 residues. Germline V CDR1 and CDR2: SGHAT, FQNNGV. V was pared by 3 bases and J by 6 bases, with 7 bases of the junction left unmatched. The DNA of the CDR3 is TGTGCCAGCAGCTTCCCTCTAGCGGGAGGACTCAATGAGCAGTTCTTC. It translates to CASSFPLAGGLNEQFF.

The chain has TRBV21-1 and TRBJ1-2; TRBD1, as called in the table, went unchecked against the DNA. TRBV21-1 is listed as a pseudogene. This CDR3 contains 14 residues. This CDR3 reads CASSPQGADYGYTF. DNA for the CDR3: TGTGCCAGCAGCCCTCAGGGGGCGGACTATGGCTACACCTTC.

The V call is TRBV11-2, the J call TRBJ2-3, with TRBD1 identical over 9 bases. This CDR3 contains 16 residues. Germline values: CDR1 SGHAT, CDR2 FQNNGV. V was clipped by 2 bases and J by 10 bases; unmatched bases: 13. CDR3 amino acids: CASSLSGTGTLGAQYF. CDR3 DNA sequence: TGTGCCAGCAGCTTATCCGGGACAGGGACTCTGGGGGCGCAGTATTTT. The complete variable domain, with remaining parts taken from reference TRBV11-2 and TRBJ2-3, reads EAGVAQSPRYKIIEKRQSVAFWCNPISGHATLYWYQQILGQGPKLLIQFQNNGVVDDSQLPKDRFSAERLKGVDSTLKIQPAKLEDSAVYLCASSLSGTGTLGAQYFGPGTRLTVL.

This clone has more than one count but fewer than ten. The chain is built from TRBV6-2 or TRBV6-3 and TRBJ2-7; D is perhaps TRBD1 (6 bases). The CDR3 runs to 13 residues. V was clipped by 0 bases and J by 7 bases, with 10 bases between them. Per germline, CDR1 MNHEY and CDR2 SVGEGT. CDR3 protein: CASSYSTGLEQYV. The CDR3 bases are TGTGCCAGCAGTTACTCAACAGGGCTTGAGCAGTACGTC.

The gene calls are TRBV9 and TRBJ1-1, with unresolved D. Deletions cut 0 bases from V and 1 base from J, with 7 bases between. Germline V gene sequence: CDR1 SGDLS, CDR2 YYNGEE. The CDR3 is made up of 14 amino acids. CDR3 DNA: TGTGCCAGCAGCGTAGACTGGAGGAACACTGAAGCTTTCTTT. Protein sequence: CASSVDWRNTEAFF. The full variable domain, rest sourced from reference TRBV9 and TRBJ1-1, is DSGVTQTPKHLITATGQRVTLRCSPRSGDLSVYWYQQSLDQGLQFLIQYYNGEERAKGNILERFSAQQFPDLHSELNLSSLELGDSALYFCASSVDWRNTEAFFGQGTRLTVV.

The gene calls are TRBV30 and TRBJ2-7; 9 bases agree with TRBD2. CDR3 length equals 16 residues. V dropped 0 bases and J dropped 6; count of bases not matched to a gene: 12. The germline CDR1 and CDR2 sequences are GTSNPN and SVGIG (reference sequence). The CDR3 coding sequence is TGTGCCTGGAGTGTACTATCCGGGTTAGCGGGAGTCGAGCAGTACTTC. This translates into CAWSVLSGLAGVEQYF.

The V and J genes are TRBV24-1 and TRBJ2-1; 13 bases are shared with TRBD2. The CDR3 is made up of 16 amino acids. Germline assignment: CDR1 KGHDR and CDR2 SFDVKD. With V trimmed by 4 bases and J by 8 bases, 7 bases remained unmatched. CDR3 loop: CATSDPGLAGVDEQFF. The CDR3 DNA sequence: TGTGCCACCAGTGACCCAGGACTAGCGGGAGTGGATGAGCAGTTCTTC.

This sequence joins TRBV2 and TRBJ2-5, with TRBD2 matching 8 bases. J lost 1 base, V lost 1 base, and 2 bases had no gene match. The CDR3 length is 15 residues. Per the germline V gene, CDR1 is SNHLY and CDR2 is FYNNEI. The CDR3 DNA sequence: TGTGCCAGCAGTGAAGGCGGGGGGTTCCAAGAGACCCAGTACTTC. Its translation is CASSEGGGFQETQYF.

The chain links TRBV5-4 to TRBJ1-2, with 9 bases lining up with TRBD1. CDR3 length: 15 amino acids. The V and J ends lost 3 bases and 6 bases, in that order; junction bases with no gene match: 9. Germline lookup yields CDR1 SGHNT and CDR2 YYREEE (reference sequence). The CDR3 reads CASSSNTGGVNGYTF. Written as DNA, the CDR3 is TGTGCCAGCAGCTCAAACACAGGGGGCGTTAATGGCTACACCTTC.

DNA of the CDR3: TGTGCCAGCAGTTTATTCCTAGTCGAGCAGTACTTC. Its protein product is CASSLFLVEQYF. The gene calls are TRBV28 and TRBJ2-7; D remains ambiguous. This CDR3 contains 12 residues. Per germline, CDR1 MDHEN and CDR2 SYDVKM. The V and J ends lost 1 base and 6 bases respectively, with 7 bases between them.

This clone occurred once. The V call is TRBV18, the J call TRBJ2-7, with a possible D match to TRBD1 (5 bases). CDR1 and CDR2 (germline): KGHSH, LQKENI. The CDR3 covers 14 residues. V dropped 3 bases and J dropped 2 bases, with 11 bases sitting between them. DNA for the CDR3: TGTGCCAGCTCACCGCCTGGGGCAACCTACGAGCAGTACTTC. The encoded protein is CASSPPGATYEQYF.

The chain joins TRBV5-1 to TRBJ1-4; 9 nucleotides agree with TRBD1. Per the germline V gene, CDR1 is SGHRS and CDR2 is YFSETQ. This CDR3 is built from 16 residues. V dropped 0 bases and J dropped 8; count of bases not matched to a gene: 8. This CDR3 reads CASSLALGQGEEKLFF. The CDR3 DNA follows: TGCGCCAGCAGCTTGGCCCTGGGACAGGGAGAAGAAAAACTGTTTTTT.

The rearrangement joins TRBV18 to TRBJ1-6; 8 bases match TRBD1. Germline V CDR1 and CDR2: KGHSH, LQKENI. The CDR3 length is 15 residues. Trimming cost V 4 bases and J 9 bases; bases outside gene matches: 8. CDR3 region: CASSLSTGEVSPLHF. The CDR3 coding sequence is TGTGCCAGCTCACTTTCGACAGGGGAAGTTTCACCCCTCCACTTT.